This is a list of T cell receptor beta chains from one sample in a study of shared clonotypes between healthy human individuals. Clones were read by immunoSEQ multiplex PCR, and TCRdb kept only the in-frame ones, dropping some. The sample holds roughly 890,000 clones, 85% to 95% seen once. Sequencing was performed on naive CD8+ T cells sorted from blood. These receptors came from a man aged 25-45 years in good health. Both conserved end residues are part of each CDR3. Fields, in order: J gene, clone size, D gene, V gene, CDR3 protein, CDR3 DNA. The D gene is left open where the match is weak. The size field is filled for only some rows; it gives once, few, many or a size class.

TRBJ2-1 few . TRBV9 CASSVALQGYRNEQFF TGTGCCAGCAGCGTAGCTCTCCAAGGGTACCGCAATGAGCAGTTCTTC
TRBJ2-7 . . TRBV6-6 CASSYGGGGTSYEQYF TGTGCCAGCAGTTACGGGGGAGGGGGGACCTCCTACGAGCAGTACTTC
TRBJ2-3 . . TRBV16 CASSQGTVISTDTQYF TGTGCCAGCAGCCAAGGGACGGTGATATCCACAGATACGCAGTATTTT
TRBJ2-7 . . TRBV20-1 CSAQLVDEQYF TGCAGTGCCCAACTAGTTGACGAGCAGTACTTC
TRBJ1-1 . . TRBV7-9 CASNLEGPNTEAFF TGTGCCAGCAACCTGGAGGGACCGAACACTGAAGCTTTCTTT
TRBJ2-1 . . TRBV5-6 CASSLGASHYEQFF TGTGCCAGCAGCTTGGGTGCTAGTCACTATGAGCAGTTCTTC
TRBJ2-1 . TRBD2 TRBV27 CASSWTSGSPNEQFF TGTGCCAGCAGTTGGACTAGCGGGAGTCCCAATGAGCAGTTCTTC
TRBJ1-5 . . TRBV21-1 CAWGIKVGNQPQHF TGTGCCTGGGGGATTAAGGTTGGCAATCAGCCCCAGCATTTT
TRBJ2-1 . . TRBV13 CASSVTTERFF TGTGCCAGCAGCGTGACCACTGAGCGCTTCTTC
TRBJ2-7 once . TRBV11-2 CASSSGALETGEQYF TGTGCCAGCAGCTCAGGAGCGTTAGAAACGGGCGAGCAGTACTTC
TRBJ1-4 . . TRBV28 CASSLFGVRAEKLFF TGTGCCAGCAGCCTCTTCGGGGTGAGGGCTGAAAAACTGTTTTTT
TRBJ2-1 . . TRBV9 CASSVSREQFF TGTGCCAGCAGCGTTAGTAGGGAGCAGTTCTTC
TRBJ2-3 . TRBD1 TRBV5-1 CASSDAEGGPDTQYF TGCGCCAGCAGCGATGCTGAAGGGGGCCCAGATACGCAGTATTTT
TRBJ2-1 . TRBD2 TRBV7-6 CASSLDSSGEYNEQFF TGTGCCAGCAGCTTAGATAGTAGCGGGGAATACAATGAGCAGTTCTTC
TRBJ1-1 . . TRBV27 CASSFIGSGSNTEAFF TGTGCCAGCAGTTTCATTGGGTCGGGCTCGAACACTGAAGCTTTCTTT
TRBJ1-5 . . TRBV4-1 CASSQEGHYSNQPQHF TGCGCCAGCAGCCAAGAGGGACACTATAGCAATCAGCCCCAGCATTTT
TRBJ1-1 few . TRBV19 CASREGNTEAFF TGTGCCAGTAGAGAGGGGAACACTGAAGCTTTCTTT
TRBJ1-5 few . TRBV5-8 CASSFPNQPQHF TGTGCCAGCAGCTTCCCTAATCAGCCCCAGCATTTT
TRBJ2-7 few . TRBV27 CASSLQGMGYEQYF TGTGCCAGCAGTTTACAGGGGATGGGCTACGAGCAGTACTTC
TRBJ2-7 . . TRBV30 CAWGSTYEQYF TGTGCCTGGGGTTCTACCTACGAGCAGTACTTC
TRBJ2-7 . TRBD2 TRBV19 CASSILAGSNEQYF TGTGCCAGTAGTATCTTAGCGGGAAGCAACGAGCAGTACTTC
TRBJ1-2 . . TRBV1 CTSSQGTGKNYGYTF TGCACCAGCAGCCAAGGAACAGGGAAAAACTATGGCTACACCTTC
TRBJ2-3 . . TRBV6-4 CASSLSGASTDTQYF TGTGCCAGCAGCTTAAGCGGAGCTAGCACAGATACGCAGTATTTT
TRBJ2-3 once TRBD2 TRBV4-2 CASSQDHLVGGLASLF TGTGCCAGCAGCCAAGATCATCTTGTAGGGGGACTAGCGAGCCTTTTT
TRBJ2-7 . TRBD2 TRBV27 CASSRSGRAYEQYF TGTGCCAGCAGCCGGAGCGGGAGGGCATACGAGCAGTACTTC
TRBJ2-3 once . TRBV9 CASSSHRDTKLSTDTQYF TGTGCCAGCAGCTCTCACCGGGACACCAAACTCAGCACAGATACGCAGTATTTT
TRBJ2-2 . . TRBV27 CASSLSPGTAKLNTGELFF TGTGCCAGCAGTTTATCCCCCGGGACCGCAAAATTGAACACCGGGGAGCTGTTTTTT
TRBJ1-1 . TRBD1 TRBV25-1 CASRGQQGAWMNTEAFF TGTGCCAGCAGAGGGCAACAGGGGGCTTGGATGAACACTGAAGCTTTCTTT
TRBJ2-5 . . TRBV6-4 CATEQVVRLETQYF TGTGCCACCGAACAGGTAGTACGACTTGAGACCCAGTACTTC
TRBJ1-1 once . TRBV27 CASSLSASTAAFF TGTGCCAGCAGTTTATCTGCCTCCACCGCGGCTTTCTTT
TRBJ2-1 once TRBD2 TRBV6-6 CASGRGEGEFDEQFF TGTGCCAGCGGGCGCGGGGAGGGTGAATTCGATGAGCAGTTCTTC
TRBJ2-1 . . TRBV9 CASSAGTLGTYNEQFF TGTGCCAGCAGCGCCGGGACCCTGGGCACCTACAATGAGCAGTTCTTC
TRBJ2-1 . TRBD2 TRBV29-1 CSVPERESYYNEQFF TGCAGCGTCCCAGAGCGGGAGAGTTACTACAATGAGCAGTTCTTC
TRBJ2-1 . TRBD2 TRBV10-3 CAISDMGLANEQFF TGTGCCATCAGTGATATGGGACTAGCAAACGAGCAGTTCTTC
TRBJ2-7 once . TRBV10-3 CAISTTGLVVQYF TGTGCCATCAGCACAACAGGTCTCGTCGTACAGTACTTC
TRBJ1-5 . . TRBV4-1 CASSQDLGGNQPQHF TGCGCCAGCAGCCAAGACCTCGGAGGAAATCAGCCCCAGCATTTT
TRBJ2-1 . . TRBV7-6 CASSPSSYNEQFF TGTGCCAGCAGCCCGAGCTCCTACAATGAGCAGTTCTTC
TRBJ2-1 . . TRBV27 CASSLFPSAQFF TGTGCCAGCAGTTTATTTCCATCGGCGCAGTTCTTC
TRBJ1-2 . . TRBV2 CASLQRANYGYTF TGTGCCAGCCTACAGAGAGCTAACTATGGCTACACCTTC
TRBJ1-2 . . TRBV7-3 CASSRVRGTNYGYTF TGTGCCAGCAGCAGAGTTAGGGGGACTAACTATGGCTACACCTTC
TRBJ2-2 few . TRBV7-9 CASNGEADTGELFF TGTGCCAGCAATGGGGAGGCGGACACCGGGGAGCTGTTTTTT
TRBJ2-3 . TRBD2 TRBV7-9 CASSLPGTSGPDTQYF TGTGCCAGCAGCTTGCCCGGGACTAGCGGGCCAGATACGCAGTATTTT
TRBJ2-2 . TRBD1 TRBV7-2 CASSLGTGFTGELFF TGTGCCAGCAGCTTAGGGACAGGGTTCACCGGGGAGCTGTTTTTT
TRBJ2-1 . . TRBV2 CASSPSNEQFF TGTGCCAGCAGTCCCAGCAATGAGCAGTTCTTC
TRBJ2-7 once TRBD2 TRBV5-6 CASSVGTSGSLSSYEQYF TGTGCCAGCAGCGTGGGGACTAGCGGGAGTCTTAGCTCCTACGAGCAGTACTTC
TRBJ1-4 . TRBD1 TRBV27 CASSSPGTGREKLFF TGTGCCAGCAGTTCCCCCGGGACAGGGAGGGAAAAACTGTTTTTT
TRBJ2-1 once TRBD2 TRBV27 CASSRTSGYNEQFF TGTGCCAGCTCCCGGACTAGCGGATACAATGAGCAGTTCTTC
TRBJ2-7 . . TRBV5-5 CASSLIKGAYEQYF TGTGCCAGCAGCTTGATAAAGGGAGCCTACGAGCAGTACTTC
TRBJ1-5 . TRBD1 TRBV11-2 CASSSIQGQGSQPQHF TGTGCCAGCAGCTCAATACAGGGACAGGGGAGTCAGCCCCAGCATTTT
TRBJ2-2 . TRBD2 TRBV30 CAWSLAFGTSPTGELFF TGTGCCTGGAGTCTAGCATTCGGGACTAGCCCCACCGGGGAGCTGTTTTTT